A selection of T cell receptor beta chains follows, all from one sample in a study of cytotoxic CD8 clonotypes in ibrutinib-treated CLL. Sequencing was performed with immunoSEQ multiplex PCR; in TCRdb, only in-frame clones are kept and a portion is missing. Of approximately 120,000 clones in the sample, 58% were seen once. The specimen comprised PBMCs, sampled after 24 months of ibrutinib treatment. These receptors were taken from a human donor with chronic lymphocytic leukemia. The CDR3 runs from the conserved cysteine through the conserved F or W. The order of the fields is D gene, J gene, V gene, CDR3 length, clone size, CDR3 DNA, CDR3 protein. D genes are given only for firm matches. Clone size is shown for a subset of rows, as once, few, many or a class of expanded clone.

NA,TRBJ1-2,TRBV14,14,few,TGTGCCAGCAGCCAAGATCAGGGGAACTATGGCTACACCTTC,CASSQDQGNYGYTF
NA,TRBJ2-1,TRBV7-2,13,few,TGTGCCAGCACTACCCCCCCTAGAGGTGAGCAGTTCTTC,CASTTPPRGEQFF
NA,TRBJ1-2,TRBV7-6,17,few,TGTGCCAGCAGCTTAACTTGGGGGGACGGGGAAGTTTATGGCTACACCTTC,CASSLTWGDGEVYGYTF
NA,TRBJ2-1,TRBV6-5,13,NA,TGTGCCAGCAGTTACTCGTGGGGAAGTGAGCAGTTCTTC,CASSYSWGSEQFF
NA,TRBJ1-5,TRBV5-4,16,few,TGTGCCAGCAGCTGGGACGGGGACACTTACAATCAGCCCCAGCATTTT,CASSWDGDTYNQPQHF
TRBD1,TRBJ2-5,TRBV30,15,many,TGTGCCTGGACTAAAGGGGACAGGACGAAAGAGACCCAGTACTTC,CAWTKGDRTKETQYF
TRBD1,TRBJ2-1,TRBV5-1,16,NA,TGCGCCAGCAGCTTGACGAGCGCCACAGGGGTGGATGAGCAGTTCTTC,CASSLTSATGVDEQFF
NA,TRBJ2-1,TRBV29-1,11,few,TGCAGCGTTGACGCTACAAATGAGCAGTTCTTC,CSVDATNEQFF
TRBD2,TRBJ2-5,TRBV5-1,15,many,TGCGCCAGCAGCTTCCAGGGAGGGTGGGGAGAGACCCAGTACTTC,CASSFQGGWGETQYF
NA,TRBJ2-2,TRBV6-1,14,NA,TGTGCCAGCAGTGATGAACTTTACACCGGGGAGCTGTTTTTT,CASSDELYTGELFF
NA,TRBJ1-5,TRBV5-1,15,few,TGCGCCAGCAGCTTGGAGGGGATTGCCAATCAGCCCCAGCATTTT,CASSLEGIANQPQHF
TRBD1,TRBJ2-7,TRBV30,12,NA,TGTGCCTGGAGCGGACAGGTGAACGAGCAGTACTTC,CAWSGQVNEQYF
NA,TRBJ1-2,TRBV30,13,few,TGTGCCTGGGCACCAGGACAGAGCTATGGCTACACCTTC,CAWAPGQSYGYTF
TRBD1,TRBJ2-7,TRBV9,15,NA,TGTGCCAGCAGCGTAGATGGGACAGGAGGCTACGAGCAGTACTTC,CASSVDGTGGYEQYF
NA,TRBJ2-3,TRBV29-1,15,NA,TGCAGCGTCGCATCCTCGACCAAAGTCACAGATACGCAGTATTTT,CSVASSTKVTDTQYF
NA,TRBJ2-1,TRBV6-1,15,NA,TGTGCCAGCAGTGCCCAGGGATTGAGTTACAATGAGCAGTTCTTC,CASSAQGLSYNEQFF
NA,TRBJ1-1,TRBV7-9,13,NA,TGTGCCAGCAGCTTTTCGTTAAACACTGAAGCTTTCTTT,CASSFSLNTEAFF
TRBD1,TRBJ1-2,TRBV2,12,NA,TGTGCCAGCAGTGTAACAGGGGATGGCTACACCTTC,CASSVTGDGYTF
TRBD1,TRBJ2-7,TRBV6-1,15,NA,TGTGCCAGCAGTGAATGGGGACAGGGGGCGTACGAGCAGTACTTC,CASSEWGQGAYEQYF
NA,TRBJ1-3,TRBV7-3,15,NA,TGTGCCAGCAGCTTATCCTGGGACTCTGGAAACACCATATATTTT,CASSLSWDSGNTIYF